What follows are 10 T cell receptor beta chains derived from one specimen sequenced in a study of blood T cell repertoires in COVID-19. Here immunoSEQ multiplex PCR was the method, and the copy in TCRdb shows in-frame clones only, minus some. The sample consists of around 25,000 clones, 70% to 90% of them appearing once. Sequencing input: peripheral blood. The receptor set was obtained from a human donor in a cohort sampled during active COVID-19.

V gene TRBV5-1 combines with J gene TRBJ2-7, with TRBD2 matching 9 bases. V gave up 4 bases and J gave up 5 bases; unmatched junction bases: 7. This CDR3 has 14 residues. Germline V gene data show CDR1 as SGHRS and CDR2 as YFSETQ. The CDR3, as DNA: TGCGCCAGCAGCAATAGCGGGAGCGACAACGAGCAGTACTTC. This gives the protein CASSNSGSDNEQYF.

For the CDR3, the DNA is TGTGCCAGCAGCCCGAACTTGGACACCGGGGAGCTGTTTTTT. Its protein product is CASSPNLDTGELFF. V and J are TRBV5-4 and TRBJ2-2; the D is unclear. Germline assignment: CDR1 SGHNT and CDR2 YYREEE (reference sequence). The CDR3 totals 14 residues. The V end was cut by 4 bases, the J end by 3 bases, with 10 bases between.

The chain carries TRBV28 and TRBJ2-1; TRBD2 agrees at 12 bases. The CDR3 has 15 amino acids. CDR1 MDHEN and CDR2 SYDVKM come from the germline V gene. V was clipped by 7 bases and J by 4 bases; unmatched bases: 5. The CDR3 bases are TGTGCCAGCATTAGGGGGACTAGCGGGTACAATGAGCAGTTCTTC. It is translated as CASIRGTSGYNEQFF.

The gene calls are TRBV4-1 and TRBJ1-2, with TRBD1 as a possible D gene (6 bases). V lost 4 bases and J lost 3, with 12 bases in between. This CDR3 spans 14 amino acids. Germline V gene sequence: CDR1 MGHRA, CDR2 YSYEKL. CDR3 sequence reads: CASSRPQGDYGYTF. In DNA form, the CDR3 reads TGCGCCAGCAGCCGTCCACAGGGAGACTATGGCTACACCTTC.

The chain joins TRBV28 to TRBJ2-7; possible D gene TRBD1, 5 bases. CDR3 length: 14 amino acids. V was trimmed by 4 bases and J by 5 bases, leaving 15 bases between them. Germline V gene lookup returns CDR1 MDHEN and CDR2 SYDVKM. The CDR3 reads CASSSVVWGHEQYF. The CDR3 bases are TGTGCCAGCAGTTCCGTCGTGTGGGGCCACGAGCAGTACTTC.

Turning to this clone: At the DNA level, this CDR3 is encoded by other sequences in the same sample as well. The chain joins TRBV10-2 to TRBJ1-4; the D gene is possibly TRBD1 (6 bases). The V end lost 6 bases, the J end lost 8 bases, and 19 bases lay between the germline ends. Germline values: CDR1 WSHSY, CDR2 SAAADI. The CDR3 contains 15 residues. This CDR3 is CASRPGGLRGEKLFF. The CDR3, as DNA: TGCGCCAGCAGGCCGGGGGGGCTCCGGGGGGAAAAACTGTTTTTT.

The chain links TRBV6-5 to TRBJ2-1; D perhaps matches TRBD1 (6 bases). The CDR3 has 15 amino acids. The germline V gene encodes CDR1 MNHEY and CDR2 SVGAGI. Trimming pared 9 bases from V and 5 bases from J, leaving 20 bases between. The CDR3 sequence: CASKLPSDSNNEQFF. The CDR3 coding sequence is TGTGCCAGTAAGCTACCGTCGGACAGCAACAATGAGCAGTTCTTC.

This chain connects TRBV5-1 to TRBJ2-7, with 7 bases identical to TRBD1. Germline lookup yields CDR1 SGHRS and CDR2 YFSETQ. Trimming removed 7 bases from V and 0 bases from J; junction bases left unmatched: 13. The CDR3 loop spans 16 amino acids. CDR3 sequence: CASRRNFRDSSYEQYF. CDR3 sequence (DNA): TGCGCCAGCCGTCGAAACTTCCGGGACAGCTCCTACGAGCAGTACTTC.

This clone occurred once. The V and J genes are TRBV3-1 (or the pseudogene TRBV3-2) and TRBJ2-3, with D uncertain. The CDR3 is 14 residues long. The germline V and J ends were trimmed by 8 bases and 0 bases, with 12 bases remaining between them. Germline V gene lookup returns CDR1 LGHDT and CDR2 YNNKEL (reference sequence). The DNA for the CDR3 is TGTGCCAGCCGCTTGCGTCTAAGCACAGATACGCAGTATTTT. As protein: CASRLRLSTDTQYF.

This chain links TRBV2 with TRBJ2-5, with 8 bases identical to TRBD2. V lost 6 bases and J lost 4; bases outside the gene matches: 4. Germline lookup yields CDR1 SNHLY and CDR2 FYNNEI. This CDR3 is 13 amino acids long. The CDR3 nucleotides are TGTGCCAGCAGGGAAACTAGCGGAGAGACCCAGTACTTC. Translating it yields CASRETSGETQYF.